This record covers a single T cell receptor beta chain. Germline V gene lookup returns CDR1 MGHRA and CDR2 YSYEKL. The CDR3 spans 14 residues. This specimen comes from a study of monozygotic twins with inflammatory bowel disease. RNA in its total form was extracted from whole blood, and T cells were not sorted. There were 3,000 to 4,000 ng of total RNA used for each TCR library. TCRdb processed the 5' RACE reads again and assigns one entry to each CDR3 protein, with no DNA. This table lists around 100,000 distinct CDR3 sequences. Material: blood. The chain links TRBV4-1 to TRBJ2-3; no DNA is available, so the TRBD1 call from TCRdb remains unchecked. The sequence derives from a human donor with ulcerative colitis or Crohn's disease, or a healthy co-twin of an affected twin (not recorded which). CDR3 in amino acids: CASSQDVGGGAQYF.